A selection of T cell receptor beta chains follows, all from one sample in a study of cytomegalovirus exposure and HLA in healthy donors. TCRdb's copy holds only in-frame clones and misses some; the assay was immunoSEQ multiplex PCR. Among fewer than 200,000 clones, roughly four fifths were seen once, and the ten largest hold roughly 0.82%. The specimen sequenced was PBMCs. The receptors derive from a female donor in good health and CMV-seronegative. The CDR3 runs from the conserved cysteine through the conserved F or W. D genes are given only for firm matches.

d_call j_call v_call cdr3_aa cdr3_nt
. TRBJ1-1 TRBV28 CASRGGERTEAFF TGTGCCAGCAGGGGGGGGGAGCGAACTGAAGCCTTCTTT
. TRBJ2-2 TRBV25-1 CASSELGGALNTGELFF TGTGCCAGCAGTGAATTGGGGGGGGCTTTGAACACCGGGGAGCTGTTTTTT
. TRBJ2-7 TRBV4-3 CASSPDYGYEQYF TGCGCCAGCAGCCCGGACTACGGCTACGAGCAGTACTTC
TRBD1 TRBJ1-2 TRBV19 CASSTLPDREYGYTF TGTGCCAGTAGTACCCTCCCCGACAGGGAATATGGCTACACCTTC
TRBD1 TRBJ1-1 TRBV19 CASTAGGWNTEAFF TGTGCCAGCACGGCAGGGGGCTGGAACACTGAAGCTTTCTTT
TRBD1 TRBJ1-6 TRBV7-9 CASSSGQYYNSPLHF TGTGCCAGCAGCTCGGGACAGTACTATAATTCACCCCTCCACTTT
TRBD1 TRBJ2-7 TRBV6-5 CASSFPGQGVDEQYF TGTGCCAGCAGTTTCCCGGGACAGGGTGTGGACGAGCAGTACTTC
TRBD1 TRBJ1-2 TRBV6-5 CASRSPDRGNYGYTF TGTGCCAGCAGATCCCCGGACAGGGGTAACTATGGCTACACCTTC
TRBD2 TRBJ2-7 TRBV4-2 CASSQALAGGPHEQYF TGTGCCAGCAGCCAAGCTTTAGCGGGAGGGCCCCACGAGCAGTACTTC
TRBD2 TRBJ2-6 TRBV5-1 CASSLVAGVSGANVLTF TGCGCCAGCAGCTTGGTCGCGGGAGTAAGTGGGGCCAACGTCCTGACTTTC
TRBD2 TRBJ2-2 TRBV19 CASRQRELAGELFF TGTGCCAGTCGTCAGCGGGAGTTAGCCGGGGAGCTGTTTTTT
. TRBJ2-5 TRBV29-1 CSVVRSIGETQYF TGCAGCGTTGTCCGTAGCATCGGAGAGACCCAGTACTTC
TRBD1 TRBJ2-1 TRBV7-6 CASSPGDRGPGEQFF TGTGCCAGCAGCCCCGGGGACAGGGGGCCTGGGGAGCAGTTCTTC
TRBD1 TRBJ1-1 TRBV11-2 CASSPTGTGTEAFF TGTGCCAGCAGCCCGACCGGGACAGGCACTGAAGCTTTCTTT
TRBD2 TRBJ2-1 TRBV30 CAWSRDYLEQFF TGTGCCTGGAGCCGGGACTACCTTGAGCAGTTCTTC
. TRBJ1-4 TRBV6-4 CASRTRDTNEKLFF TGTGCCAGCAGGACCAGGGATACTAATGAAAAACTGTTTTTT